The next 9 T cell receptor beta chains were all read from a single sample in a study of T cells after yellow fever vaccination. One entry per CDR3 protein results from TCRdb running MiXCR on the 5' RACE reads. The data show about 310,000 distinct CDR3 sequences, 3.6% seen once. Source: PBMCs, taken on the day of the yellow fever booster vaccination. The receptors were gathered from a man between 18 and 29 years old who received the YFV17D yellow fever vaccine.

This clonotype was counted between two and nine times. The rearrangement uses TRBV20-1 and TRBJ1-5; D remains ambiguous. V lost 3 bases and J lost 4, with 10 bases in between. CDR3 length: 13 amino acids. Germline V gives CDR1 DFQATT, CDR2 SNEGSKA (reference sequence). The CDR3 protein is CSARSVANQPQHF. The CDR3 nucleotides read TGCAGTGCTAGGTCGGTCGCTAATCAGCCCCAGCATTTT.

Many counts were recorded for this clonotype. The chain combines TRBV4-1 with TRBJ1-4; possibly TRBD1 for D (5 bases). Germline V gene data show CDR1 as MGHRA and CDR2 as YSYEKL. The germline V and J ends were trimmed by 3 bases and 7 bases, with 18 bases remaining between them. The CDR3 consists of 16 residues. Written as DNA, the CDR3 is TGCGCCAGCAGCCACCGCCGCGGACAACACGGTGAAAAACTGTTTTTT. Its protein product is CASSHRRGQHGEKLFF.

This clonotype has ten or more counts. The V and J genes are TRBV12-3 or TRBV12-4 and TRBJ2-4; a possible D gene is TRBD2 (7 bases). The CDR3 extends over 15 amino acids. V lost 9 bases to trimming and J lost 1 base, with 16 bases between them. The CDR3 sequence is CASTERGAAKNIQYF. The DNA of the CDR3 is TGTGCCAGTACCGAACGGGGGGCGGCCAAAAACATTCAGTACTTC.

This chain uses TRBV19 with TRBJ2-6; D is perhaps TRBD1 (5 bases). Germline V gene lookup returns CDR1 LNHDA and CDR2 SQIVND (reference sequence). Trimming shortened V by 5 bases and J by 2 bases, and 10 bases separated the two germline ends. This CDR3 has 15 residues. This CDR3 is CASSAYRTGANVLTF. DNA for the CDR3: TGTGCCAGTAGTGCGTACAGGACTGGGGCCAACGTCCTGACTTTC.

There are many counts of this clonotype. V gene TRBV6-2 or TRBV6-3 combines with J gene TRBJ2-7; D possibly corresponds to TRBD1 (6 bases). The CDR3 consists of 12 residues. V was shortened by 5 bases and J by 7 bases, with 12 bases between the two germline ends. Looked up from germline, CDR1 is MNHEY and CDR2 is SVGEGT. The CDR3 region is CASSLGQREQYV. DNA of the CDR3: TGTGCCAGCAGTCTCGGACAGAGGGAGCAGTACGTC.

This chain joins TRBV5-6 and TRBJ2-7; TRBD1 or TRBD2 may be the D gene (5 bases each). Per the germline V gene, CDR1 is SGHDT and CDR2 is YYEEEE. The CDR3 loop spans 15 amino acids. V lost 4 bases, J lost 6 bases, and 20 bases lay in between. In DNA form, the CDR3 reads TGTGCCAGCAGCAAAACCGGGACCGGCATGCGCGAGCAGTACTTC. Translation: CASSKTGTGMREQYF.

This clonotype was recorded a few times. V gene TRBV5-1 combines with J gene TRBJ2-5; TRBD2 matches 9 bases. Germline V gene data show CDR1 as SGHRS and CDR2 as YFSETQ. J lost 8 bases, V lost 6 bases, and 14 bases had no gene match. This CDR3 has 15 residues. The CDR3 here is CASKGLAGNWETQYF. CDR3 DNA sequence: TGCGCCAGCAAGGGTCTAGCGGGAAACTGGGAAACCCAGTACTTC.

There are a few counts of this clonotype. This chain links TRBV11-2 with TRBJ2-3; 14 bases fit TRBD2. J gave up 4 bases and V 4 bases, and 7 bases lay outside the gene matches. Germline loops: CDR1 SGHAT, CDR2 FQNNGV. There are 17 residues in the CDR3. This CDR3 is CASSSRLAGGISDTQYF. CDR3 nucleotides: TGTGCCAGCAGCTCCAGACTAGCGGGGGGGATTTCAGATACGCAGTATTTT.

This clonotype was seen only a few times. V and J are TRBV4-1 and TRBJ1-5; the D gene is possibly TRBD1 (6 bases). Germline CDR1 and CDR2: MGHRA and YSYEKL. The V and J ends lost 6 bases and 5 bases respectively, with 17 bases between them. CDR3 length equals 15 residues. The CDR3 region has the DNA TGCGCCAGCAGTGCAACAGGGCCTTTCTATCAGCCCCAGCATTTT. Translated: CASSATGPFYQPQHF.